Here is one T cell receptor (beta chain) with its context. Its matching antigen is unknown. This sample was included in a study of Ad26.COV2.S vaccination and SARS-CoV-2 variants. Study summary: The donor participated in the COV1001 trial, in its Ad26.COV2.S arm. Ad26.COV2.S given intramuscularly, once or twice 56 days apart.

The V gene's germline CDR1 is SGHRS and CDR2 YFSETQ. Trimming cost V 0 bases and J 4 bases; bases outside gene matches: 7. The CDR3 totals 16 residues. The treatment is: roughly 20 received Ad26.COV2.S at low or high dose, single or two shots; several received placebo; per-sample allocation not given. Samples came from day 63 after the first vaccine or placebo injection. Study conclusions and caveats: Reports say spike-specific CD8+ and CD4+ T cell responses covered substantial breadth after vaccination.

TCRdb's copy holds only in-frame clones and misses some; the assay was immunoSEQ multiplex PCR. The sample has 400,000 to 450,000 clones, roughly 90% seen once. The chain is built from TRBV5-1 and TRBJ2-1; TRBD2 agrees at 7 bases. This clonotype was sampled from a person between 18 and 59 years old who received the Ad26.COV2.S COVID-19 vaccine or a placebo. Sequenced here: peripheral blood, sampled in a trial of Ad26.COV2.S vaccine versus placebo. CDR3 sequence: CASSLVVLAKYNEQFF. In DNA form, the CDR3 reads TGCGCCAGCAGCTTGGTAGTACTAGCGAAGTACAATGAGCAGTTCTTC.